Listed below are T cell receptor beta chains from one sample, sequenced in a study of identical twins. Via MiXCR, TCRdb re-called the 5' RACE reads, giving one row per CDR3 protein. Of 470,000 or so distinct CDR3 sequences in the sample, 24% were seen once. This sample also belongs to another study, concerning T cells expressing NK-cell markers.

Sample: CD4+ T cells sorted from blood. The receptors were sampled from a woman aged 18-30 years in good health. The CDR3 runs from the conserved cysteine through the conserved F or W. Fields, in order: J gene, V gene, D gene, CDR3 protein. D genes are given only for firm matches.

j_gene: TRBJ2-1; v_gene: TRBV5-1; d_gene: NA; CDR3aa: CASSFVHAVLGEQFF
j_gene: TRBJ2-5; v_gene: TRBV29-1; d_gene: NA; CDR3aa: CSVDRPSETQYF
j_gene: TRBJ2-3; v_gene: TRBV30; d_gene: NA; CDR3aa: CAWSFQGTDTQYF
j_gene: TRBJ2-5; v_gene: TRBV7-2; d_gene: NA; CDR3aa: CASSLGAAYQETQYF
j_gene: TRBJ2-5; v_gene: TRBV20-1; d_gene: NA; CDR3aa: CSALDRPRGETQYF
j_gene: TRBJ2-7; v_gene: TRBV11-2; d_gene: NA; CDR3aa: CASSLDHKTQYF
j_gene: TRBJ2-3; v_gene: TRBV5-5; d_gene: NA; CDR3aa: CASLRGATDTQYF
j_gene: TRBJ2-2; v_gene: TRBV6-2/TRBV6-3; d_gene: NA; CDR3aa: CASSPGLLTGELFF
j_gene: TRBJ2-3; v_gene: TRBV20-1; d_gene: NA; CDR3aa: CSASGHPGGTDTQYF
j_gene: TRBJ2-1; v_gene: TRBV30; d_gene: NA; CDR3aa: CAWRPWDEQFF
j_gene: TRBJ2-3; v_gene: TRBV30; d_gene: NA; CDR3aa: CAWSIRVSYTQYF
j_gene: TRBJ1-5; v_gene: TRBV12-3/TRBV12-4; d_gene: NA; CDR3aa: CASSLGGGKVAQHF
j_gene: TRBJ2-7; v_gene: TRBV12-3/TRBV12-4; d_gene: TRBD2; CDR3aa: CASSPRLAGDEQYF
j_gene: TRBJ1-2; v_gene: TRBV9; d_gene: NA; CDR3aa: CASSALKWYVPNYGYTF
j_gene: TRBJ2-7; v_gene: TRBV5-6; d_gene: NA; CDR3aa: CASSYRSGTSSYEQYF
j_gene: TRBJ2-1; v_gene: TRBV5-1; d_gene: NA; CDR3aa: CASSLSGQQYNEQFF
j_gene: TRBJ1-2; v_gene: TRBV12-3/TRBV12-4; d_gene: NA; CDR3aa: CASSFRGGYTF
j_gene: TRBJ2-1; v_gene: TRBV15; d_gene: TRBD2; CDR3aa: CATRAGSYNEQFF
j_gene: TRBJ2-7; v_gene: TRBV7-9; d_gene: NA; CDR3aa: CASSFPGDRDEQYF
j_gene: TRBJ2-2; v_gene: TRBV29-1; d_gene: NA; CDR3aa: CSVEDPGELFF
j_gene: TRBJ2-3; v_gene: TRBV12-3/TRBV12-4; d_gene: NA; CDR3aa: CASSLDGMSTDTQYF
j_gene: TRBJ1-2; v_gene: TRBV12-3/TRBV12-4; d_gene: NA; CDR3aa: CASSLSLGTNYGYTF
j_gene: TRBJ2-1; v_gene: TRBV24-1; d_gene: NA; CDR3aa: CATTDGQLNEQFF
j_gene: TRBJ2-7; v_gene: TRBV20-1; d_gene: TRBD2; CDR3aa: CSARLAGGTGEQYF
j_gene: TRBJ2-5; v_gene: TRBV12-3/TRBV12-4; d_gene: TRBD2; CDR3aa: CASSRTSGRAFQETQYF
j_gene: TRBJ2-5; v_gene: TRBV28; d_gene: NA; CDR3aa: CASRTDWGTQYF
j_gene: TRBJ2-5; v_gene: TRBV20-1; d_gene: NA; CDR3aa: CSARDWGYEETQYF
j_gene: TRBJ2-3; v_gene: TRBV20-1; d_gene: TRBD2; CDR3aa: CSARTSGRVSDTQYF
j_gene: TRBJ1-4; v_gene: TRBV6-5; d_gene: NA; CDR3aa: CASSSGKPTDEKLFF
j_gene: TRBJ1-2; v_gene: TRBV14; d_gene: NA; CDR3aa: CASSQQGAGYGYTF
j_gene: TRBJ2-7; v_gene: TRBV15; d_gene: NA; CDR3aa: CATSREQASSYEQYF
j_gene: TRBJ2-2; v_gene: TRBV7-9; d_gene: TRBD2; CDR3aa: CASSLGSGTTGELFF